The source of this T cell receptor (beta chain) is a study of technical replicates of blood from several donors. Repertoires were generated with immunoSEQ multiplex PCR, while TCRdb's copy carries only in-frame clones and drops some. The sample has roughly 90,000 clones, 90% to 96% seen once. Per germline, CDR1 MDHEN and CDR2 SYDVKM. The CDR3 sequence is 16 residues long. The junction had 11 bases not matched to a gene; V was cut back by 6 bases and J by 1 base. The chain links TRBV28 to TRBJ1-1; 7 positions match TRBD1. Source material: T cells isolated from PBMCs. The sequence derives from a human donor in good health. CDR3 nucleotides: TGTGCCAGCAGCAATCCGAGGGGGCAGACGAACACTGAAGCTTTCTTT. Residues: CASSNPRGQTNTEAFF.